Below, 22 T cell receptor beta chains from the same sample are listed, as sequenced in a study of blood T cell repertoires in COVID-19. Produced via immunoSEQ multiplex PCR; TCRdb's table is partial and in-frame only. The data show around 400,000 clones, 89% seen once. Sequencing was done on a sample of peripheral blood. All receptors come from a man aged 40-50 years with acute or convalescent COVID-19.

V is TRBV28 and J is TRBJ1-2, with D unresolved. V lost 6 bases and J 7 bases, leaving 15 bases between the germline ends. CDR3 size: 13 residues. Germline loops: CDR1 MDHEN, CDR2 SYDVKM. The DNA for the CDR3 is TGTGCCAGCAGCCCAATGGTGAGGGTTGGCTACACCTTC. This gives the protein CASSPMVRVGYTF.

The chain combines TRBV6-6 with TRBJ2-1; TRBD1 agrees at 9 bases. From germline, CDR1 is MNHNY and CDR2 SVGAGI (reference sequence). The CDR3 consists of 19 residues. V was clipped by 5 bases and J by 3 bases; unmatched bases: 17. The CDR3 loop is CASSHPRGPEDRGYNEQFF. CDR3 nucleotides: TGTGCCAGCAGTCACCCCCGGGGGCCAGAGGACAGGGGCTACAATGAGCAGTTCTTC.

The DNA of the CDR3 is TGTGCCATCGCTGAACAGATCAACACTGAAGCTTTCTTT. Amino acid sequence: CAIAEQINTEAFF. The chain joins TRBV10-3 to TRBJ1-1, with D uncertain. V shed 8 bases and J shed 2 bases, with 12 bases lying between them. The CDR3 has 13 residues. Germline-derived CDR1 and CDR2 are ENHRY and SYGVKD.

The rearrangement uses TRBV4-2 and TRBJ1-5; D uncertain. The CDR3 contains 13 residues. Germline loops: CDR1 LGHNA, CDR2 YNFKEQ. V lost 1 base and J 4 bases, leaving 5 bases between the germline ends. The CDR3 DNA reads TGTGCCAGCAGCCAAGGACTGAATCAGCCCCAGCATTTT. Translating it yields CASSQGLNQPQHF.

The CDR3, as DNA: TGTGCCAGCAGTCAACAGGGACAATCCTACAATGAGCAGTTCTTC. It codes for CASSQQGQSYNEQFF. The chain combines TRBV7-2 with TRBJ2-1; possibly TRBD1 for D (6 bases). Germline CDR1 reads SGHTA; CDR2 reads FQGNSA. V gave up 6 bases and J gave up 1 base, with 13 bases separating them. The CDR3 is 15 amino acids. Looking up the rest from reference TRBV7-2 and TRBJ2-1 gives the full variable domain: GAGVSQSPSNKVTEKGKDVELRCDPISGHTALYWYRQSLGQGLEFLIYFQGNSAPDKSGLPSDRFSAERTGGSVSTLTIQRTQQEDSAVYLCASSQQGQSYNEQFFGPGTRLTVL.

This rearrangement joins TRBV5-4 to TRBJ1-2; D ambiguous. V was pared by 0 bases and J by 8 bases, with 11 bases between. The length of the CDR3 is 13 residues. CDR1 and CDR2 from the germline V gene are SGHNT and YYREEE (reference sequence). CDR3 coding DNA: TGTGCCAGCAGCTTGGTTCCGGGTTACGGCTACACCTTC. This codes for CASSLVPGYGYTF.

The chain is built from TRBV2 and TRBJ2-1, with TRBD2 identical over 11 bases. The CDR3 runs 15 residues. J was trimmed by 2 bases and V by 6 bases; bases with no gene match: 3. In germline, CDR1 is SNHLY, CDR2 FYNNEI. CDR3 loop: CASSRLAGPYNEQFF. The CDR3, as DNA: TGTGCCAGCAGCCGACTAGCGGGGCCCTACAATGAGCAGTTCTTC.

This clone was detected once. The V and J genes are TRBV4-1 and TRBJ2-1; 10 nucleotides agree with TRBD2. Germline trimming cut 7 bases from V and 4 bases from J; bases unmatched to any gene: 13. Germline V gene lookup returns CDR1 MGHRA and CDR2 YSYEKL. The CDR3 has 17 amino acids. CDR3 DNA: TGCGCCAGCACTCAAAGGGCTAGCGGGAGCCATTACAATGAGCAGTTCTTC. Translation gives CASTQRASGSHYNEQFF.

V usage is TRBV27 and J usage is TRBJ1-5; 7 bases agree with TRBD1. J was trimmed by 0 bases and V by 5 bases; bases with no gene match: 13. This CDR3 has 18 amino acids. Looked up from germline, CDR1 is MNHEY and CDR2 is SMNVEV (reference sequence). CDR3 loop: CASSVFGQAQYSNQPQHF. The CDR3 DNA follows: TGTGCCAGCAGTGTCTTCGGACAGGCCCAATATAGCAATCAGCCCCAGCATTTT.

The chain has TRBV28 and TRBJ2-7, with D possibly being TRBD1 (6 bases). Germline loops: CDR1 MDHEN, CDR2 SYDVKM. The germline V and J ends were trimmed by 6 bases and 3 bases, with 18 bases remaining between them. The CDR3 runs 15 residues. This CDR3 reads CASSPPQDSLYEQYF. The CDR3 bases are TGTGCCAGCAGCCCCCCCCAGGACAGCCTCTACGAGCAGTACTTC.

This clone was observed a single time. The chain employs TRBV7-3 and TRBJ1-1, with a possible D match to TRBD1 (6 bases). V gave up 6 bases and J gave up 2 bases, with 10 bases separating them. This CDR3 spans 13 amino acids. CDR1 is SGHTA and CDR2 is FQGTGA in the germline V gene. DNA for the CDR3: TGTGCCAGCAGGATGGACAGTAACACTGAAGCTTTCTTT. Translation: CASRMDSNTEAFF.

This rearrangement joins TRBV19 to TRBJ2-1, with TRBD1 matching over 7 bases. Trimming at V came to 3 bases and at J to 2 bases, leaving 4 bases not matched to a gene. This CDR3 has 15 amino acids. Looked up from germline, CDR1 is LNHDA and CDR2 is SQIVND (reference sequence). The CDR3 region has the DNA TGTGCCAGTAGTATCGACAGGGAGACCTACAATGAGCAGTTCTTC. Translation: CASSIDRETYNEQFF.

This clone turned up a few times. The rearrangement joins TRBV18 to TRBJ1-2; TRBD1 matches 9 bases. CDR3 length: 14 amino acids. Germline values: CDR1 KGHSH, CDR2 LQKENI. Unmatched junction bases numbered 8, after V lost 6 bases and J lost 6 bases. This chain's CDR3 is CASSRRQGEDGYTF. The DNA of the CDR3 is TGTGCCAGCTCGCGTAGACAGGGGGAGGATGGCTACACCTTC.

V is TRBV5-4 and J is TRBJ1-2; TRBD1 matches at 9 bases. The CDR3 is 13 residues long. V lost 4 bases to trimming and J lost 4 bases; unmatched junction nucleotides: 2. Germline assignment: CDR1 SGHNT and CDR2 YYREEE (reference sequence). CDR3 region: CASSRDRAYGYTF. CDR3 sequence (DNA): TGTGCCAGCAGCCGGGACAGGGCCTATGGCTACACCTTC.

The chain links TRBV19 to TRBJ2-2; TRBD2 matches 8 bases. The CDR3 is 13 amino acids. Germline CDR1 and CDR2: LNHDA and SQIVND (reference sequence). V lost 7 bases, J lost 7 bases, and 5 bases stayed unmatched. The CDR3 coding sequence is TGTGCCAGTAAACGGGGGGGAGGCGGGGAGCTGTTTTTT. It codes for CASKRGGGGELFF. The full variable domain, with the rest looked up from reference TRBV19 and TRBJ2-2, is DGGITQSPKYLFRKEGQNVTLSCEQNLNHDAMYWYRQDPGQGLRLIYYSQIVNDFQKGDIAEGYSVSREKKESFPLTVTSAQKNPTAFYLCASKRGGGGELFFGEGSRLTVL.

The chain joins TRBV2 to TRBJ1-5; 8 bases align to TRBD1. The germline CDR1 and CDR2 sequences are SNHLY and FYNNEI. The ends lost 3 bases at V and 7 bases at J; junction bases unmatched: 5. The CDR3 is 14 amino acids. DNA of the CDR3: TGTGCCAGCAGTGACCCGACAGGGGTCCAGCCCCAGCATTTT. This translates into CASSDPTGVQPQHF.

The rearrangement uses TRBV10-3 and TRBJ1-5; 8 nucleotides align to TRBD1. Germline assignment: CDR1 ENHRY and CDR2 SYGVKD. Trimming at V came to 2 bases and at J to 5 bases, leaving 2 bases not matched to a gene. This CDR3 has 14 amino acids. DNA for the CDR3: TGTGCCATCAGTGAGCCGGGACAGGATCAGCCCCAGCATTTT. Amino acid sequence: CAISEPGQDQPQHF.

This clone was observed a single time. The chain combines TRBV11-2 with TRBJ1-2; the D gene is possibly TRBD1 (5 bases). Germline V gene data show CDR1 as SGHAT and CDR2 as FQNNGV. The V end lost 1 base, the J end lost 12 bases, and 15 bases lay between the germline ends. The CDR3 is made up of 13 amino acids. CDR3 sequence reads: CASSLGARATDTF. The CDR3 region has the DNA TGTGCCAGCAGCTTAGGGGCCAGGGCCACCGACACCTTC. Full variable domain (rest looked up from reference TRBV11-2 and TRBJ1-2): EAGVAQSPRYKIIEKRQSVAFWCNPISGHATLYWYQQILGQGPKLLIQFQNNGVVDDSQLPKDRFSAERLKGVDSTLKIQPAKLEDSAVYLCASSLGARATDTFGSGTRLTVV.

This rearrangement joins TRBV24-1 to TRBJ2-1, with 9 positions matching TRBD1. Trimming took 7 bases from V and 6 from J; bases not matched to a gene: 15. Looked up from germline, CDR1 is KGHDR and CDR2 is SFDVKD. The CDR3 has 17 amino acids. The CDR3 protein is CATSDYDRGVQSNEQFF. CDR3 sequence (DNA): TGTGCCACCAGCGACTATGACAGGGGGGTTCAAAGCAATGAGCAGTTCTTC.

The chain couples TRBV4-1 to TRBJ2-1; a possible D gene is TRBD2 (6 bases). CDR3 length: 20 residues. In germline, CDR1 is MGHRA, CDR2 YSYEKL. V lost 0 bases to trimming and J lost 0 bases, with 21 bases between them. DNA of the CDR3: TGCGCCAGCAGCCAAGAACAACTAGCAGTAATCCAGAGCTCCTACAATGAGCAGTTCTTC. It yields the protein CASSQEQLAVIQSSYNEQFF.

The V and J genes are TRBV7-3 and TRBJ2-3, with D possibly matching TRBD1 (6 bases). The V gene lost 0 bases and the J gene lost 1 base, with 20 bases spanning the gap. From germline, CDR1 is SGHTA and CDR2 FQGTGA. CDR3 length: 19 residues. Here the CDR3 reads CASSLTGYGVRQGTDTQYF. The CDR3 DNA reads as TGTGCCAGCAGCTTAACAGGGTACGGGGTCAGACAGGGCACAGATACGCAGTATTTT. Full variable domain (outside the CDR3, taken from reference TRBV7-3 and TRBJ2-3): GAGVSQTPSNKVTEKGKYVELRCDPISGHTALYWYRQSLGQGPEFLIYFQGTGAADDSGLPNDRFFAVRPEGSVSTLKIQRTERGDSAVYLCASSLTGYGVRQGTDTQYFGPGTRLTVL.

The DNA for the CDR3 is TGTGCCACCAGTGACCCGACAGGGGGAGGGTACAATGAGCAGTTCTTC. Its translation is CATSDPTGGGYNEQFF. V and J are TRBV24-1 and TRBJ2-1; 9 bases match TRBD1. The V segment lost 4 bases and the J segment 4 bases; nucleotides outside the gene matches: 7. The CDR3 runs to 16 residues. Per the germline V gene, CDR1 is KGHDR and CDR2 is SFDVKD.